The present entry profiles one T cell receptor (beta chain) with its context. Antigen: not known. This may stem from a read error, because a much larger clone lies one nucleotide away. These data originate in a study of tumor-infiltrating lymphocytes in primary liver carcinoma. Study context: Patients underwent resection of primary liver carcinoma. Lesions, classed as T1-T3 N0M0, spanned roughly 4.2 to 10 cm across.

Study observations and caveats: Paired tumor-adjacent and tumor-blood samples overlapped less than tumor region pairs did. Without sorting, CD4+ versus CD8+ T cell repertoires were not compared.

Germline CDR1 and CDR2: ENHRY and SYGVKD. Deletions cut 8 bases from V and 6 bases from J, with 14 bases between. This CDR3 has 13 residues. Both blood RNA, taken from unsorted whole blood, and germline DNA were extracted. The authors made TCR beta cDNA from roughly 480 ng total RNA with a constant-region primer. Sequencing libraries for TCR beta derived from three nested multiplex PCR rounds that used slightly modified ARM-PCR. The opening two PCR rounds, about 10 cycles each, paired TRBV1-TRBV30 forward primers with a C-beta reverse primer. TCRdb re-analysed the multiplex PCR reads in MiXCR, keeping a single row per CDR3 protein. The repertoire holds 300,000 to 400,000 distinct CDR3 sequences, 65% seen once, with roughly 6% in the top ten.

The specimen sequenced was peripheral blood. This TCR came from a middle-aged man with primary liver carcinoma and hepatitis B virus infection. This chain connects TRBV10-3 to TRBJ2-1; D possibly corresponds to TRBD2 (5 bases). The CDR3 DNA is TGTGCCATCGGTGTTTTTGGGAGCAATGAGCAGTTCTTC. The encoded protein is CAIGVFGSNEQFF.